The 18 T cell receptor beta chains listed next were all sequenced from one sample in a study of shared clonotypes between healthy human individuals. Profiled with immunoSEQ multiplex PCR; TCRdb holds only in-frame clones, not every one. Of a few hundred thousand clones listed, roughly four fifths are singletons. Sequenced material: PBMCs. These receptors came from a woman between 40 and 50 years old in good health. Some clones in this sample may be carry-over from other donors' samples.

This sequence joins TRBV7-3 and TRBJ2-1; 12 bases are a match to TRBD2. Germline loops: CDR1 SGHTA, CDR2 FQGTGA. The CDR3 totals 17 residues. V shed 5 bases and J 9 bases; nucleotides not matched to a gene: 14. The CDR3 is CASSNAPGLAGRGEQFF. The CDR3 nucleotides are TGTGCCAGCAGCAACGCTCCGGGACTAGCGGGTAGAGGTGAGCAGTTCTTC. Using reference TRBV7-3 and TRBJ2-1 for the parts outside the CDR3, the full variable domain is GAGVSQTPSNKVTEKGKYVELRCDPISGHTALYWYRQSLGQGPEFLIYFQGTGAADDSGLPNDRFFAVRPEGSVSTLKIQRTERGDSAVYLCASSNAPGLAGRGEQFFGPGTRLTVL.

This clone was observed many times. The CDR3 loop is CASSLESAGYNEQFF. For the CDR3, the DNA is TGTGCCAGCAGCTTGGAATCGGCCGGATACAATGAGCAGTTCTTC. This sequence joins TRBV5-4 and TRBJ2-1, with D unclear. The V end was cut by 0 bases, the J end by 4 bases, with 11 bases between. The CDR3 has 15 amino acids. CDR1 and CDR2 from the germline V gene are SGHNT and YYREEE (reference sequence).

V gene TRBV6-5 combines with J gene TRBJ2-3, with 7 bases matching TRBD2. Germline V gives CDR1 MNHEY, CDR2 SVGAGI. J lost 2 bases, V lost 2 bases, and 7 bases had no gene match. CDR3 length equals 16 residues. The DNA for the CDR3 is TGTGCCAGCAGTTACCGGGCGGGAGTGGTCACAGATACGCAGTATTTT. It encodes CASSYRAGVVTDTQYF.

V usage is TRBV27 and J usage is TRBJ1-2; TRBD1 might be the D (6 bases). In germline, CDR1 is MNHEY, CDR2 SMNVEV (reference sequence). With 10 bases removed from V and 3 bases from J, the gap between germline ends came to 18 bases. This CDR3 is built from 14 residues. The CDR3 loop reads CATHEGGAHYGYTF. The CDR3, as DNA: TGTGCCACCCACGAGGGGGGCGCTCACTATGGCTACACCTTC.

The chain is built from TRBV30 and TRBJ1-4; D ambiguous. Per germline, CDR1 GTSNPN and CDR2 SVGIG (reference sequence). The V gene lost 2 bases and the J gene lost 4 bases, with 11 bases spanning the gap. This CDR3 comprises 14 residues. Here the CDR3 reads CAWSSRGVNEKLFF. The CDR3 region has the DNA TGTGCCTGGAGTTCTCGGGGAGTTAATGAAAAACTGTTTTTT.

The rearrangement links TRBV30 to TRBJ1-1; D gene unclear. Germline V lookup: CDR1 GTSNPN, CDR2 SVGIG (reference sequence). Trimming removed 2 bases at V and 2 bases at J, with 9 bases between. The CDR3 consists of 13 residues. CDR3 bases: TGTGCCTGGAGTTACAGAGCTAACACTGAAGCTTTCTTT. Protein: CAWSYRANTEAFF. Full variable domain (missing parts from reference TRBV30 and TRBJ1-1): SQTIHQWPATLVQPVGSPLSLECTVEGTSNPNLYWYRQAAGRGLQLLFYSVGIGQISSEVPQNLSASRPQDRQFILSSKKLLLSDSGFYLCAWSYRANTEAFFGQGTRLTVV.

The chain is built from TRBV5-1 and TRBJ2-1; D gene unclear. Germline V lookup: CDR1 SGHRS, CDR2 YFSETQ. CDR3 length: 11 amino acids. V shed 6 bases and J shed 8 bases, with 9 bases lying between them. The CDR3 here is CASKLLDEQFF. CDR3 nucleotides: TGCGCCAGCAAGCTCCTCGATGAGCAGTTCTTC. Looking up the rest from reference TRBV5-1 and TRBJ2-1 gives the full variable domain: KAGVTQTPRYLIKTRGQQVTLSCSPISGHRSVSWYQQTPGQGLQFLFEYFSETQRNKGNFPGRFSGRQFSNSRSEMNVSTLELGDSALYLCASKLLDEQFFGPGTRLTVL.

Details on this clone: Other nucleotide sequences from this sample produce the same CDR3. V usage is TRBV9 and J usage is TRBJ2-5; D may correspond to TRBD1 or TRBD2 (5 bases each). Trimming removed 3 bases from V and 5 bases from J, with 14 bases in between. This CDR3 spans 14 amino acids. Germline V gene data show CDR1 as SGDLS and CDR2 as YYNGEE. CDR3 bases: TGTGCCAGCAGCGCGGGACGTAGGCAGGAGACCCAGTACTTC. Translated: CASSAGRRQETQYF.

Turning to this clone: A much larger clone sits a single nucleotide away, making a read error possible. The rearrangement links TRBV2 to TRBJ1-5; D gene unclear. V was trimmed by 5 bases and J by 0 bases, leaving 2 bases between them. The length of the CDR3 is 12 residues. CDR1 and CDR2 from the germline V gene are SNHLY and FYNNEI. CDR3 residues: CASSYSNQPQHF. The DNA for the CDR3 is TGTGCCAGCAGTTATAGCAATCAGCCCCAGCATTTT.

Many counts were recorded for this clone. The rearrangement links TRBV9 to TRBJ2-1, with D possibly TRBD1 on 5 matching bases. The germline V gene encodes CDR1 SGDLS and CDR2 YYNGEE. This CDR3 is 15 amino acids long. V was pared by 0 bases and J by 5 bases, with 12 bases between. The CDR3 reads CASSVGQQENNEQFF. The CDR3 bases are TGTGCCAGCAGCGTAGGACAACAGGAGAACAATGAGCAGTTCTTC.

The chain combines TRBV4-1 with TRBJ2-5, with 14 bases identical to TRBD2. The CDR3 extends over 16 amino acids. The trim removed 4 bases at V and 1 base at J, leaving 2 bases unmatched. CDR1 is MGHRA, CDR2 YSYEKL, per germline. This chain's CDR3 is CASSRGTSGSQETQYF. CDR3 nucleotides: TGCGCCAGCAGCCGAGGGACTAGCGGGAGCCAAGAGACCCAGTACTTC.

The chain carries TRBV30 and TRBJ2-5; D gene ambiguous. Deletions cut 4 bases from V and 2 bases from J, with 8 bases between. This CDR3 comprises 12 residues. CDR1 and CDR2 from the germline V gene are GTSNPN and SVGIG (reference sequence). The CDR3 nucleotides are TGTGCCTGGATGAGGCGTCAAGAGACCCAGTACTTC. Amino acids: CAWMRRQETQYF.

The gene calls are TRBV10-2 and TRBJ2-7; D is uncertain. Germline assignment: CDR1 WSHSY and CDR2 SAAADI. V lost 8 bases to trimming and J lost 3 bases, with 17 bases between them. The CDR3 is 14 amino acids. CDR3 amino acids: CASRPWNSGYEQYF. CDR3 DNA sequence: TGCGCCAGCCGCCCGTGGAACAGTGGCTACGAGCAGTACTTC.

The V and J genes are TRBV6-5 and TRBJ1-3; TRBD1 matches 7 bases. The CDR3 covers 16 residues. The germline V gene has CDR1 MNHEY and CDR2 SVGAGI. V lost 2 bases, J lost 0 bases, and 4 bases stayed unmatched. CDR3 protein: CASSYLTGSSGNTIYF. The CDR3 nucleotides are TGTGCCAGCAGTTACCTGACAGGGAGCTCTGGAAACACCATATATTTT.

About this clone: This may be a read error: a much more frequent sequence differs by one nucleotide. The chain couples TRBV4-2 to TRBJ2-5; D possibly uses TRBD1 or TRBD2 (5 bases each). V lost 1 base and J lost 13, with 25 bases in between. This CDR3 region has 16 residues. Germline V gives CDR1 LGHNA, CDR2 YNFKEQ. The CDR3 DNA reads TGTGCCAGCAGCCAAGGCGAGGGGCAGGGCGTCGACGAGCGGTACTTC. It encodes CASSQGEGQGVDERYF.

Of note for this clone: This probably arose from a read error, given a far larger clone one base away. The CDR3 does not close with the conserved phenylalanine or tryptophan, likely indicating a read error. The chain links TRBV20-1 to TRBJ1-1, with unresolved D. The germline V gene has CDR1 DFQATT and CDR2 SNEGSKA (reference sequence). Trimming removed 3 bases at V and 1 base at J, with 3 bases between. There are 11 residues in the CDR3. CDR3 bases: TGCAGTGCTAGTAAGAACACTGAAGCTTTCTCT. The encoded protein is CSASKNTEAFS.

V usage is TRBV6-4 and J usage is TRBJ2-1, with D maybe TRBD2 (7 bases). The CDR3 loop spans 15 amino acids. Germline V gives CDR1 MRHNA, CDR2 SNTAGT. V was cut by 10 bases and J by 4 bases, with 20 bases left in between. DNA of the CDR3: TGTGCCACCGCGCTTGGGAGGGGGAAGTACAATGAGCAGTTCTTC. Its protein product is CATALGRGKYNEQFF.

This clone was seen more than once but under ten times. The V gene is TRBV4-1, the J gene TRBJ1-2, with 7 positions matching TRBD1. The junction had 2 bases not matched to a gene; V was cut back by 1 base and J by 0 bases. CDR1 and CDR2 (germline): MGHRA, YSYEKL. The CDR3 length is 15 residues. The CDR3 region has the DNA TGCGCCAGCAGCCAAGGCGACAGGGCTAACTATGGCTACACCTTC. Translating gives CASSQGDRANYGYTF.